The clone carrying this T cell receptor beta chain was counted once. This CDR3 comprises 14 residues. Per the germline V gene, CDR1 is SGHAT and CDR2 is FQDESV (reference sequence). Trimming shortened V by 5 bases and J by 0 bases, and 10 bases separated the two germline ends. The entry originates in a study of blood T cell repertoires in COVID-19. Study details: COVID-19 samples, acute and convalescent, were from the United States, Italy and Spain. From T cells, B-cell-depleted T cells, or PBMCs came the material, which was cDNA or gDNA.

Methods used by the authors: From reference gene primer amplification, estimates of nucleated cell counts were derived. Libraries were prepared by immunoSEQ multiplex PCR; TCRdb keeps only in-frame clonotypes and omits some of them. That table is the source of V, J and clone size, and D and trimming were worked out from the DNA. Of over 200,000 clones listed, roughly 87% are singletons. Sequencing was done on a sample of peripheral blood. The TCR comes from a human donor in a cohort sampled during active COVID-19. V usage is TRBV11-1 and J usage is TRBJ1-1; D unclear. The CDR3 region has the DNA TGTGCCAGCAGCATGGCGGCCCTGAACACTGAAGCTTTCTTT. The encoded protein is CASSMAALNTEAFF.